A single sample gave rise to the 20 T cell receptor beta chains below, sequenced in a study of CD8+ T cells in alopecia areata. Treatment: oral pan-JAK inhibitor, 5-10 mg twice daily. RNA was isolated and reverse transcribed to cDNA, the sequencing template. Here immunoSEQ multiplex PCR was the method, and the copy in TCRdb shows in-frame clones only, minus some. Of around 300,000 clones in the sample, roughly 63% were seen once. Sequencing used CD4+ T cells sorted from blood, obtained at week 52, from a patient treated with tofacitinib. These receptors originate from a human donor with alopecia areata.

This clone turned up a few times. This chain joins TRBV18 and TRBJ1-2; no reliable D call. CDR3 length: 14 amino acids. Trimming took off 3 bases at V and 2 bases at J, with 10 bases between the two ends. Germline assignment: CDR1 KGHSH and CDR2 LQKENI. The chain's CDR3 is CASSPSTSNYGYTF. In DNA, the CDR3 is TGTGCCAGCTCACCTTCCACATCCAACTATGGCTACACCTTC.

V gene TRBV30 combines with J gene TRBJ2-5; weak D call: TRBD2 (6 bases). The length of the CDR3 is 13 residues. The germline CDR1 and CDR2 sequences are GTSNPN and SVGIG (reference sequence). V lost 0 bases to trimming and J lost 7 bases, with 12 bases between them. CDR3 sequence: CAWSVGGVGTQYF. The DNA for the CDR3 is TGTGCCTGGAGTGTTGGAGGGGTTGGGACCCAGTACTTC.

The J gene is TRBJ1-1, the V gene TRBV6-5, with unresolved D. Trimming left V 2 bases short and J 4 bases short, with 8 bases between. CDR1 is MNHEY, CDR2 SVGAGI, per germline. CDR3 length: 13 amino acids. In nucleotides, the CDR3 is TGTGCCAGCAGTTACAGGGTTGGCACTGAAGCTTTCTTT. Encoded protein: CASSYRVGTEAFF.

The J gene is TRBJ2-5, the V gene TRBV9; D is possibly TRBD2 (6 bases). Germline values: CDR1 SGDLS, CDR2 YYNGEE. This CDR3 region has 15 residues. V lost 3 bases and J lost 7, with 19 bases in between. The CDR3 sequence is CASSEFGTEPLTQYF. CDR3 sequence (DNA): TGTGCCAGCAGCGAATTCGGGACTGAGCCGTTGACCCAGTACTTC.

CDR3: CASTPGQGGSGANVLTF. The CDR3 region has the DNA TGTGCCAGCACACCGGGACAGGGAGGTTCCGGGGCCAACGTCCTGACTTTC. The gene calls are TRBV11-2 and TRBJ2-6, with 9 bases aligning to TRBD1. Germline values: CDR1 SGHAT, CDR2 FQNNGV. The CDR3 has 17 residues. J was trimmed by 4 bases and V by 7 bases; bases with no gene match: 11. Full variable domain (rest looked up from reference TRBV11-2 and TRBJ2-6): EAGVAQSPRYKIIEKRQSVAFWCNPISGHATLYWYQQILGQGPKLLIQFQNNGVVDDSQLPKDRFSAERLKGVDSTLKIQPAKLEDSAVYLCASTPGQGGSGANVLTFGAGSRLTVL.

The CDR3 nucleotides read TGCGCCAGCAGCCAAGATCCAGGCGGGGAGACCCAGTACTTC. Protein product: CASSQDPGGETQYF. This chain joins TRBV4-3 and TRBJ2-5; D is perhaps TRBD2 (5 bases). CDR3 length equals 14 residues. The V gene's germline CDR1 is LGHNA and CDR2 YSLEER. V shed 0 bases and J shed 5 bases, with 10 bases lying between them.

CDR3 nucleotides: TGTGCCAGCAGCCCTCGGGACAGAGGGTCCAATGAGCAGTTCTTC. Translation gives CASSPRDRGSNEQFF. The V and J genes are TRBV5-6 and TRBJ2-1; 7 nucleotides agree with TRBD1. In germline, CDR1 is SGHDT, CDR2 YYEEEE. Trimming removed 4 bases from V and 6 bases from J; junction bases left unmatched: 10. The CDR3 runs to 15 residues.

The V and J genes are TRBV30 and TRBJ1-1; TRBD1 might be the D (5 bases). The CDR3 totals 15 residues. The germline V gene encodes CDR1 GTSNPN and CDR2 SVGIG (reference sequence). V lost 0 bases and J lost 4, with 15 bases in between. In nucleotides, the CDR3 is TGTGCCTGGAGTGTATGGGGGGGAGGGACCACTGAAGCTTTCTTT. This sequence encodes CAWSVWGGGTTEAFF.

This chain uses TRBV5-1 with TRBJ1-5; 7 bases map to TRBD1. CDR1 is SGHRS and CDR2 is YFSETQ in the germline V gene. CDR3 length equals 13 residues. Germline trimming cut 4 bases from V and 7 bases from J; bases unmatched to any gene: 5. CDR3 sequence reads: CASSPDRDQPQHF. The CDR3 nucleotides read TGCGCCAGCAGCCCCGACAGGGACCAGCCCCAGCATTTT.

This sequence joins TRBV7-8 and TRBJ1-3; a possible D gene is TRBD1 (5 bases). With 1 base removed from V and 0 bases from J, the gap between germline ends came to 13 bases. The CDR3 length is 17 residues. Germline lookup yields CDR1 SGHVS and CDR2 FQNEAQ. CDR3 residues: CASSLVGQGLSGNTIYF. The CDR3 nucleotides are TGTGCCAGCAGCTTAGTCGGCCAGGGCCTCTCTGGAAACACCATATATTTT.

V gene TRBV27 combines with J gene TRBJ2-1, with 11 bases lining up with TRBD2. The germline V gene has CDR1 MNHEY and CDR2 SMNVEV (reference sequence). The CDR3 consists of 16 residues. After removal of 7 bases from V and 2 bases from J, the junction contained 7 bases not matched to a gene. This chain's CDR3 is CASKKLSGGAYNEQFF. CDR3 coding DNA: TGTGCCAGCAAGAAACTTAGCGGGGGGGCCTACAATGAGCAGTTCTTC.

The rearrangement links TRBV7-9 to TRBJ1-1, with D unclear. Deletions cut 5 bases from V and 4 bases from J, with 14 bases between. This CDR3 contains 14 residues. Germline values: CDR1 SEHNR, CDR2 FQNEAQ (reference sequence). The CDR3 region has the DNA TGTGCCAGCAGCAACCACCAAGGATCCACTGAAGCTTTCTTT. Amino acid sequence: CASSNHQGSTEAFF. Using reference TRBV7-9 and TRBJ1-1 for the parts outside the CDR3, the full variable domain is DTGVSQNPRHKITKRGQNVTFRCDPISEHNRLYWYRQTLGQGPEFLTYFQNEAQLEKSRLLSDRFSAERPKGSFSTLEIQRTEQGDSAMYLCASSNHQGSTEAFFGQGTRLTVV.

The chain combines TRBV2 with TRBJ2-3, with 9 bases fitting TRBD2. Losses at the gene ends were 4 bases for V and 6 bases for J; bases not matched to a gene: 11. From germline, CDR1 is SNHLY and CDR2 FYNNEI. CDR3 size: 16 residues. The CDR3 sequence: CASSVDSGGSGDTQYF. Here the CDR3 DNA reads TGTGCCAGCAGTGTGGATAGCGGGGGTTCCGGGGATACGCAGTATTTT. Full variable domain (remainder filled in from reference TRBV2 and TRBJ2-3): EPEVTQTPSHQVTQMGQEVILRCVPISNHLYFYWYRQILGQKVEFLVSFYNNEISEKSEIFDDQFSVERPDGSNFTLKIRSTKLEDSAMYFCASSVDSGGSGDTQYFGPGTRLTVL.

V and J are TRBV29-1 and TRBJ2-2; the D is unclear. Germline lookup yields CDR1 SQVTM and CDR2 ANQGSEA. Trimming took off 5 bases at V and 5 bases at J, with 3 bases between the two ends. This CDR3 is built from 10 residues. The CDR3 nucleotides are TGCAGCGTTTCGACCGGGGAGCTGTTTTTT. It specifies CSVSTGELFF.

This clone was found a few times. The chain combines TRBV28 with TRBJ2-6, with D possibly TRBD2 on 6 matching bases. This CDR3 comprises 15 residues. The V gene lost 2 bases and the J gene lost 4 bases, with 9 bases spanning the gap. Germline CDR1 MDHEN, CDR2 SYDVKM. The CDR3 DNA reads TGTGCCAGCAGTTTAGGAGGGGCCGGGGCCAACGTCCTGACTTTC. Its protein is CASSLGGAGANVLTF. Using reference TRBV28 and TRBJ2-6 for the parts outside the CDR3, the full variable domain is DVKVTQSSRYLVKRTGEKVFLECVQDMDHENMFWYRQDPGLGLRLIYFSYDVKMKEKGDIPEGYSVSREKKERFSLILESASTNQTSMYLCASSLGGAGANVLTFGAGSRLTVL.

The chain carries TRBV2 and TRBJ1-2; maybe TRBD1 (5 bases). The length of the CDR3 is 15 residues. Germline-derived CDR1 and CDR2 are SNHLY and FYNNEI. V lost 7 bases to trimming and J lost 7 bases, with 22 bases between them. The CDR3 protein is CASTLGTAEHIGYTF. In DNA form, the CDR3 reads TGTGCCAGCACCCTGGGGACTGCGGAGCATATTGGCTACACCTTC.

This clone was found a few times. The J gene is TRBJ1-6, the V gene TRBV30, with 10 bases fitting TRBD1. Germline assignment: CDR1 GTSNPN and CDR2 SVGIG (reference sequence). This CDR3 region has 14 residues. The V gene end was trimmed by 3 bases and the J gene end by 14 bases; junction bases not matched to a gene: 10. The CDR3 nucleotides read TGTGCCTGGAGATTGCCCGGGACAGGGGCGACCCTCCACTTT. It yields the protein CAWRLPGTGATLHF.

This clone occurred a few times. The CDR3 spells CASSLGQGDEQYF. CDR3 DNA sequence: TGCGCCAGCAGCTTGGGACAGGGGGACGAGCAGTACTTC. V usage is TRBV5-1 and J usage is TRBJ2-7, with 9 bases that match TRBD1. CDR3 size: 13 residues. V dropped 0 bases and J dropped 5; count of bases not matched to a gene: 0. Germline CDR1 is SGHRS and CDR2 is YFSETQ.

This clone was recorded once. J is TRBJ2-7 and V is TRBV11-2; D gene uncertain. The CDR3 length is 13 residues. V gave up 5 bases and J gave up 4 bases, with 12 bases separating them. Germline values: CDR1 SGHAT, CDR2 FQNNGV. The DNA of the CDR3 is TGTGCCAGCAGCCCCGTCCCCCATTACGAGCAGTACTTC. Its protein is CASSPVPHYEQYF.

The chain is built from TRBV6-5 and TRBJ1-1, with 7 bases aligning to TRBD1. Germline V lookup: CDR1 MNHEY, CDR2 SVGAGI. The junction had 4 bases not matched to a gene; V was cut back by 0 bases and J by 3 bases. The CDR3 covers 15 residues. The CDR3 nucleotides read TGTGCCAGCAGTTACTCACAGGGGCCATACACTGAAGCTTTCTTT. Translation gives CASSYSQGPYTEAFF.